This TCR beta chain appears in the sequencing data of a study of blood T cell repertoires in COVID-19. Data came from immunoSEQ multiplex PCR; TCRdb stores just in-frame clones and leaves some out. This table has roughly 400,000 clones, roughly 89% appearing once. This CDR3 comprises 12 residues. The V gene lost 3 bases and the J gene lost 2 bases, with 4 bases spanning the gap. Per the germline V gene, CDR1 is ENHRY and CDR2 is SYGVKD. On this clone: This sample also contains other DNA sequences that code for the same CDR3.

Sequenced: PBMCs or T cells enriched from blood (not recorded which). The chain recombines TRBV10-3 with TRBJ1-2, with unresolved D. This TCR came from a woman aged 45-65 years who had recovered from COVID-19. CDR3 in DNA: TGTGCCATCAGTGACCAGAACTATGGCTACACCTTC. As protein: CAISDQNYGYTF.